The sequence of this TCR beta chain was determined in a study of T cells in Graves' hyperthyroidism and ophthalmopathy. Amplified TCR beta CDR3 regions derived from RNA transcripts. Primed by the HTBI set, a first-round RT-PCR was run on the TCR CDR3. Using its own MiXCR run on the multiplex PCR reads, TCRdb lists one record per CDR3 protein. The table records more than 500,000 distinct CDR3 sequences, 14% to 15% of them present only once. Germline lookup yields CDR1 MGHRA and CDR2 YSYEKL. V lost 2 bases, J lost 3 bases, and 11 bases lay in between. The CDR3 sequence is 14 residues long. Exclusion followed for patients with uncontrolled infection, other autoimmune disease, pregnancy or lactation. In its sample, this clonotype was seen a few times.

The V gene is TRBV4-1, the J gene TRBJ2-7, with D possibly TRBD1 on 6 matching bases. Material: blood. The TCR comes from a middle-aged woman with Graves' ophthalmopathy. The CDR3 spells CASSQSRQDYEQYF. CDR3 nucleotides: TGCGCCAGCAGCCAATCACGACAGGACTACGAGCAGTACTTC.